This T cell receptor (beta chain) derives from a study of post-analysis software for immune sequencing data. Study-wide background: As for disease course, relapsing-remitting, secondary progressive and progressive-relapsing multiple sclerosis were all included.

Of note for this clonotype: As yet, its antigen is unknown.

Unique molecular identifiers tagged the TCR beta cDNA libraries. From the PCR reads, TCRdb called clonotypes with MiXCR, one entry per CDR3 protein. The data show around 500,000 distinct CDR3 sequences, with around a third seen just once and approximately 5.4% held by the top ten. Losses at the gene ends were 3 bases for V and 6 bases for J; bases not matched to a gene: 7. CDR3 length equals 16 residues. Per the germline V gene, CDR1 is SGHRS and CDR2 is YFSETQ. Overall study findings and caveats: Versus controls, multiple sclerosis patients showed significantly lower diversity (normalized Chao1). The five TRBV segments detected at higher frequency in patients than in controls included TRBV5-6, TRBV5-1 and TRBV20-1.

The sequencing sample was made of blood. This chain connects TRBV5-1 to TRBJ2-3; 13 bases align to TRBD2. This receptor was obtained from a girl aged 2-17 years with multiple sclerosis. This chain's CDR3 is CASSSGLAGMADTQYF. CDR3 in DNA: TGCGCCAGCAGCTCGGGACTAGCGGGGATGGCGGATACGCAGTATTTT. Using reference TRBV5-1 and TRBJ2-3 for the parts outside the CDR3, the full variable domain is KAGVTQTPRYLIKTRGQQVTLSCSPISGHRSVSWYQQTPGQGLQFLFEYFSETQRNKGNFPGRFSGRQFSNSRSEMNVSTLELGDSALYLCASSSGLAGMADTQYFGPGTRLTVL.